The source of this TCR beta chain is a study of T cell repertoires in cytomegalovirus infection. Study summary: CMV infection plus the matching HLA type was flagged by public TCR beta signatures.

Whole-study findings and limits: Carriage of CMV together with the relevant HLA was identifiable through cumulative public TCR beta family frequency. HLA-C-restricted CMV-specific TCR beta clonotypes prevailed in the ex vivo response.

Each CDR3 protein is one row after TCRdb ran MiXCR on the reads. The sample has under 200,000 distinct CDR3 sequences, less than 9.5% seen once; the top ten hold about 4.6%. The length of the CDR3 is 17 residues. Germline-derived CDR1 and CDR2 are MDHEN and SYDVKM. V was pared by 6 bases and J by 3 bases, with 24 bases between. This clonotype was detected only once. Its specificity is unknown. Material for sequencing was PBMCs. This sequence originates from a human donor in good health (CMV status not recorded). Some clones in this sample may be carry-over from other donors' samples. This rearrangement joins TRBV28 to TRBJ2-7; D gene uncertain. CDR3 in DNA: TGTGCCAGCAGCCGTCACCTGGGGTCTTCCCGAAACTACGAGCAGTACTTC. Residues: CASSRHLGSSRNYEQYF.